This T cell receptor beta chain was recovered during a study of cytomegalovirus exposure and HLA in healthy donors. The V and J ends lost 11 bases and 6 bases, in that order; junction bases with no gene match: 11. Germline V lookup: CDR1 MNHEY, CDR2 SVGAGI. The CDR3 has 13 residues. With 60 Vbeta and 13 Jbeta primers, the PCR was carried out. This table comes from immunoSEQ multiplex PCR, and its TCRdb copy is limited to in-frame clones, with some not included. The table includes around 150,000 clones, 76% detected once. The sequence came from a man between 35 and 55 years old in good health and CMV-seronegative. V is TRBV6-5 and J is TRBJ2-7; TRBD2 matches 9 bases. The source material was PBMCs. In nucleotides, the CDR3 is TGTGCCTCCTGGCGGGGGGGAAGCGGCGAGCAGTACTTC. Translated: CASWRGGSGEQYF.